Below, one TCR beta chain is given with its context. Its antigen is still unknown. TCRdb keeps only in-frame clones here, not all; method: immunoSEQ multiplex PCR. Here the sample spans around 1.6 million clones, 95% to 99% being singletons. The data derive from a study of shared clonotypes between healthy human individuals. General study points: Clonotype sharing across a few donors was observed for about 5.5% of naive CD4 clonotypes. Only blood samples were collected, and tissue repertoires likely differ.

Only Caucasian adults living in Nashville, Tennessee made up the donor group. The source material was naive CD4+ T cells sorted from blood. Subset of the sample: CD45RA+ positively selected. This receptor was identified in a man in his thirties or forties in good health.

The CDR3 DNA is TGTGCCAGCAGTGAACTCCCGGCGCTTTCTGGAAACACCATATATTTT. Its translation: CASSELPALSGNTIYF. This chain links TRBV6-1 with TRBJ1-3, with D unclear. There are 16 residues in the CDR3. Trimming stripped 2 bases from V and 1 base from J, with 12 bases between. Germline CDR1 MNHNS, CDR2 SASEGT.